The clone carrying this T cell receptor (beta chain) occurred once. The data belong to a study of blood T cell repertoires in COVID-19. Looking at the study overall: From T cells, B-cell-depleted T cells, or PBMCs came the material, which was cDNA or gDNA.

As originally analysed: Estimation of nucleated cell counts was performed using reference gene primer amplification. TCRdb's table, derived via immunoSEQ multiplex PCR, lists solely in-frame clones and lacks some. V and J calls and clone size come straight from that table; D and trimming were deduced from the DNA. The table includes 250,000 to 350,000 clones, 70% to 85% detected once. V was clipped by 8 bases and J by 0 bases, with 14 bases between them. This CDR3 comprises 14 residues. CDR1 and CDR2 from the germline V gene are MDHEN and SYDVKM. This receptor was obtained from a human donor with COVID-19, enrolled during active disease. The donor label of this sample is uncertain. This rearrangement joins TRBV28 to TRBJ2-7; D remains ambiguous. Material for sequencing was peripheral blood. CDR3 amino acids: CASVDQRSSYEQYF. The CDR3 coding sequence is TGTGCCAGCGTAGATCAGAGGAGCTCCTACGAGCAGTACTTC.